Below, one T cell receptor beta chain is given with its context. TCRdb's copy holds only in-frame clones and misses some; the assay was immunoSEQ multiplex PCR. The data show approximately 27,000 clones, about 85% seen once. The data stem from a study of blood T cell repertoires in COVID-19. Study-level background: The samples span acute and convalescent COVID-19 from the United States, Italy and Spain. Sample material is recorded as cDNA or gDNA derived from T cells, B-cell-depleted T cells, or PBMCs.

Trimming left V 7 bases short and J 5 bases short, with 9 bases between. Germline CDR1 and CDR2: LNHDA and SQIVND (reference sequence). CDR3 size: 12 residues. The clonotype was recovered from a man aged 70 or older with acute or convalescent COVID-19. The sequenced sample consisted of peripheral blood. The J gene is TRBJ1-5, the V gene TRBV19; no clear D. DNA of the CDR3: TGTGCCAGTAATCGGGGTTATCAGCCCCAGCATTTT. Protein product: CASNRGYQPQHF.